The 18 T cell receptor beta chains below come from one sample, sequenced in a study of STAT3 mutations in large granular lymphocyte leukemia (dated by TCRdb to about 2019). General study outcomes and caveats: At least one immunodominant TCRbeta clonotype was identified in every T-LGLL patient, and multiple immunodominant subclonotypes were identified in about half of the T-LGLL patients.

No antigens are known for them. Receptor amplification or capture employed the immunoSEQ multiplex PCR assay. Here the immuneACCESS table is served through TCRdb, limited to in-frame sequences with V and J called. Missing clones are a known gap in these copies; in checked studies unresolved V genes cover under half, and the rest lacks a known reason. Within this sample are thousands of clones, with about 62% of them counted one time only. The ten largest make up more than 85% of the sample. Sequencing used peripheral blood mononuclear cells. These TCRs come from a man aged 55 to 69 with T-cell large granular lymphocyte leukemia. Some clones in this sample may be carry-over from other donors' samples. The age is the age at diagnosis.

This clone occurred a few times. This rearrangement joins TRBV30 to TRBJ2-1, with D tentatively TRBD1 (6 bases). The germline CDR1 and CDR2 sequences are GTSNPN and SVGIG (reference sequence). The CDR3 loop spans 10 amino acids. Trimming left V 6 bases short and J 9 bases short, with 9 bases between. CDR3 loop: CACGQPEQFF. DNA of the CDR3: TGTGCCTGCGGACAGCCTGAGCAGTTCTTC.

The CDR3 sequence is CASSRGQTRAYNSPLHF. The CDR3 DNA is TGTGCCAGCTCACGGGGACAAACACGGGCCTATAATTCACCCCTCCACTTT. The rearrangement joins TRBV18 to TRBJ1-6; TRBD1 is a possible D gene (6 bases). Germline V gene sequence: CDR1 KGHSH, CDR2 LQKENI. The length of the CDR3 is 17 residues. Trimming pared 4 bases from V and 2 bases from J, leaving 15 bases between.

In its sample, this clone was seen a few times. The chain is built from TRBV29-1 and TRBJ2-3; 7 nucleotides align to TRBD1. Germline V gene lookup returns CDR1 SQVTM and CDR2 ANQGSEA. V lost 5 bases and J lost 7; bases outside the gene matches: 12. The CDR3 sequence is 14 residues long. The chain's CDR3 is CSVNTGEIGYTQYF. In DNA, the CDR3 is TGCAGCGTTAATACAGGGGAAATTGGCTATACGCAGTATTTT.

The chain uses TRBV6-5 and TRBJ2-5, with 7 bases identical to TRBD2. Germline values: CDR1 MNHEY, CDR2 SVGAGI. The CDR3 sequence is 14 residues long. The J segment lost 4 bases and the V segment lost 6 bases, leaving 8 bases of the junction unmatched. For the CDR3, the DNA is TGTGCCAGCAGACCAAGCGGGGTGCGAGAGACCCAGTACTTC. Encoded protein: CASRPSGVRETQYF.

CDR3 amino acids: CASSLSGSVDTQYF. CDR3 sequence (DNA): TGCGCCAGCAGCTTAAGCGGGAGTGTAGATACGCAGTATTTT. The J gene is TRBJ2-3, the V gene TRBV5-1; TRBD2 agrees at 8 bases. Trimming removed 2 bases from V and 5 bases from J; junction bases left unmatched: 4. Germline values: CDR1 SGHRS, CDR2 YFSETQ. CDR3 length equals 14 residues.

This rearrangement joins TRBV29-1 to TRBJ1-1; 10 bases fit TRBD1. This CDR3 is built from 14 residues. The V segment lost 5 bases and the J segment 4 bases; nucleotides outside the gene matches: 7. Per germline, CDR1 SQVTM and CDR2 ANQGSEA. CDR3 sequence (DNA): TGCAGCGTTCGCCCGACAGGGGGCCTCACTGAAGCTTTCTTT. Its translation is CSVRPTGGLTEAFF.

The chain joins TRBV5-1 to TRBJ2-1; D is perhaps TRBD1 (6 bases). The CDR3 is made up of 15 amino acids. Trimming cost V 4 bases and J 0 bases, with 11 bases left between them. The germline gives CDR1 SGHRS, CDR2 YFSETQ. The CDR3 protein is CASSGLDSSYNEQFF. For the CDR3, the DNA is TGCGCCAGCAGCGGACTGGACAGCTCCTACAATGAGCAGTTCTTC.

This rearrangement joins TRBV5-4 to TRBJ2-1; perhaps TRBD2 as D (6 bases). The CDR3 is 14 amino acids. V lost 4 bases and J lost 5, with 13 bases in between. The germline V gene has CDR1 SGHNT and CDR2 YYREEE (reference sequence). This CDR3 is CASSQRDSNNEQFF. DNA for the CDR3: TGTGCCAGCAGCCAACGGGACTCTAACAATGAGCAGTTCTTC.

This clone was observed a few times. The chain joins TRBV9 to TRBJ1-6; TRBD1 is a possible D gene (6 bases). Trimming took off 4 bases at V and 13 bases at J, with 18 bases between the two ends. The germline gives CDR1 SGDLS, CDR2 YYNGEE. This CDR3 has 14 amino acids. The CDR3: CASSQTDSLSPLHF. The DNA for the CDR3 is TGTGCCAGCAGCCAAACGGACAGTCTGAGTCCCCTCCACTTT.

The table lists this clone with a few counts. A read error may account for a junction end that differs from germline. This sequence joins TRBV30 and TRBJ1-3; 11 bases fit TRBD1. CDR1 GTSNPN and CDR2 SVGIG come from the germline V gene (reference sequence). This CDR3 comprises 12 residues. The CDR3 nucleotides are TGTGCCTGGAGTGTAGCCTCGGGACAGGGGGATTTT. Its translation is CAWSVASGQGDF. The full variable domain, its missing parts supplied by reference TRBV30 and TRBJ1-3, is SQTIHQWPATLVQPVGSPLSLECTVEGTSNPNLYWYRQAAGRGLQLLFYSVGIGQISSEVPQNLSASRPQDRQFILSSKKLLLSDSGFYLCAWSVASGQGDFGEGSWLTVV.

The chain has TRBV9 and TRBJ1-2; 7 bases are shared with TRBD1. Germline-derived CDR1 and CDR2 are SGDLS and YYNGEE. CDR3 size: 13 residues. V shed 3 bases, J shed 8 bases, and the junction held 7 bases outside the gene matches. CDR3 in amino acids: CASSGYDRVGYTF. Here the CDR3 DNA reads TGTGCCAGCAGCGGATACGACAGGGTCGGCTACACCTTC.

This clone was seen a few times. V is TRBV6-1 and J is TRBJ2-1; D remains ambiguous. V lost 10 bases and J lost 5, with 12 bases in between. The CDR3 extends over 12 amino acids. Germline V CDR1 and CDR2: MNHNS, SASEGT. In DNA form, the CDR3 reads TGTGCCACCTCCCCCAGGAACAATGAGCAGTTCTTC. Protein: CATSPRNNEQFF.

This clone turned up a few times. This chain links TRBV5-6 with TRBJ2-3; 9 bases align to TRBD2. The length of the CDR3 is 15 residues. J gave up 0 bases and V 2 bases, and 1 base lay outside the gene matches. Per germline, CDR1 SGHDT and CDR2 YYEEEE. The CDR3 loop is CASSFSGGSTDTQYF. The CDR3 bases are TGTGCCAGCAGCTTTAGCGGGGGCAGCACAGATACGCAGTATTTT.

The genes are TRBV4-1 and TRBJ1-5; no firm D call. V dropped 3 bases and J dropped 0 bases, with 9 bases sitting between them. The CDR3 contains 15 residues. The V gene's germline CDR1 is MGHRA and CDR2 YSYEKL. The CDR3 coding sequence is TGCGCCAGCAGCCATAGGGTGCCTAGCAATCAGCCCCAGCATTTT. Its translation: CASSHRVPSNQPQHF.

The rearrangement uses TRBV5-1 and TRBJ2-7; 7 bases agree with TRBD2. CDR1 and CDR2 (germline): SGHRS, YFSETQ. The V segment lost 4 bases and the J segment 2 bases; nucleotides outside the gene matches: 6. This CDR3 contains 14 residues. The CDR3 sequence is CASSQVGGAYEQYF. The CDR3, as DNA: TGCGCCAGCAGCCAGGTGGGGGGGGCCTACGAGCAGTACTTC.

Relative to its sample, this clone is medium-sized. This chain uses TRBV7-8 with TRBJ2-7; weak D call: TRBD1 (5 bases). V shed 10 bases and J shed 5 bases, with 15 bases lying between them. Germline assignment: CDR1 SGHVS and CDR2 FQNEAQ. The CDR3 extends over 12 amino acids. In DNA form, the CDR3 reads TGTGCCACCAAAAGGGGTGGTCACGAGCAGTACTTC. Translated: CATKRGGHEQYF.

This clone has a single count. The chain uses TRBV7-9 and TRBJ1-2; TRBD1 agrees at 7 bases. Germline lookup yields CDR1 SEHNR and CDR2 FQNEAQ (reference sequence). Germline trimming cut 2 bases from V and 7 bases from J; bases unmatched to any gene: 1. There are 12 residues in the CDR3. This CDR3 is CASSLSGGGYTF. The CDR3 coding sequence is TGTGCCAGCAGCTTATCAGGGGGTGGCTACACCTTC.

This clone was counted once. The rearrangement uses TRBV5-1 and TRBJ1-5; TRBD1 is a possible D gene (5 bases). The germline CDR1 and CDR2 sequences are SGHRS and YFSETQ. The CDR3 is 15 residues long. Trimming left V 4 bases short and J 2 bases short, with 13 bases between. For the CDR3, the DNA is TGCGCCAGCAGCCCGGGACTTGGAGGCAATCAGCCCCAGCATTTT. Its translation: CASSPGLGGNQPQHF. Looking up the rest from reference TRBV5-1 and TRBJ1-5 gives the full variable domain: KAGVTQTPRYLIKTRGQQVTLSCSPISGHRSVSWYQQTPGQGLQFLFEYFSETQRNKGNFPGRFSGRQFSNSRSEMNVSTLELGDSALYLCASSPGLGGNQPQHFGDGTRLSIL.